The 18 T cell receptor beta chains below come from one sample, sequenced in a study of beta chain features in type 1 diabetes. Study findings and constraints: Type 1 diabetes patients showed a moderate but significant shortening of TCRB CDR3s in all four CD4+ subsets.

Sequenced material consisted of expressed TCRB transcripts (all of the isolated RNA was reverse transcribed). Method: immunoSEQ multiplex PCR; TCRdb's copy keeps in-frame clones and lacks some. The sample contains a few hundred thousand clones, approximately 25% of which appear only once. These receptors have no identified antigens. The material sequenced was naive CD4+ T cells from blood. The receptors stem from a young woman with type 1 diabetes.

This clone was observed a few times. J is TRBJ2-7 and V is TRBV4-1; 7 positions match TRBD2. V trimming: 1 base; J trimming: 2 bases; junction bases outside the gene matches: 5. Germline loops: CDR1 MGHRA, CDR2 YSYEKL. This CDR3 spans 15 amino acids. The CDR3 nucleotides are TGCGCCAGCAGCCAAGCCCAACTAGCGACCTACGAGCAGTACTTC. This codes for CASSQAQLATYEQYF.

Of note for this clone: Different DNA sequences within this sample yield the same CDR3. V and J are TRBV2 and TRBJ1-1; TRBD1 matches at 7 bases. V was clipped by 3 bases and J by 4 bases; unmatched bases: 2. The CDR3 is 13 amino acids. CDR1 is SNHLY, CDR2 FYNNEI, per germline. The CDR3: CASSEAGGTEAFF. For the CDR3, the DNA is TGTGCCAGCAGTGAGGCAGGGGGCACTGAAGCTTTCTTT. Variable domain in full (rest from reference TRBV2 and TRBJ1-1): EPEVTQTPSHQVTQMGQEVILRCVPISNHLYFYWYRQILGQKVEFLVSFYNNEISEKSEIFDDQFSVERPDGSNFTLKIRSTKLEDSAMYFCASSEAGGTEAFFGQGTRLTVV.

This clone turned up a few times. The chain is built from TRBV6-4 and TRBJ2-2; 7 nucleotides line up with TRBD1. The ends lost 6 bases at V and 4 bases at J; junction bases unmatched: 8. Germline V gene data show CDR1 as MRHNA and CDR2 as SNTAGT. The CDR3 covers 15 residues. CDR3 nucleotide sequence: TGTGCCAGCAGCGAGGGACAGCACTCCACCGGGGAGCTGTTTTTT. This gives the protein CASSEGQHSTGELFF.

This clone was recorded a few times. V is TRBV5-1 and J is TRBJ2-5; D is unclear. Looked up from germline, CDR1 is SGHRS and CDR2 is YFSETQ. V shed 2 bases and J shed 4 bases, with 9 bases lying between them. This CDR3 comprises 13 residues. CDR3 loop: CASSFLVGETQYF. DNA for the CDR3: TGCGCCAGCAGCTTTCTAGTAGGAGAGACCCAGTACTTC.

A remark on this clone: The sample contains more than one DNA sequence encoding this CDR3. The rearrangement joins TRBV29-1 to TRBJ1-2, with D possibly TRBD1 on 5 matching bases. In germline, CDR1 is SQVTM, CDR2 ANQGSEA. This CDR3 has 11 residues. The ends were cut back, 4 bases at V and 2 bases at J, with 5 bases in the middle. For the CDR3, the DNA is TGCAGCGTTGGACAGAACTATGGCTACACCTTC. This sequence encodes CSVGQNYGYTF. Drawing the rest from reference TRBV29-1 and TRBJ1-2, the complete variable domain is SAVISQKPSRDICQRGTSLTIQCQVDSQVTMMFWYRQQPGQSLTLIATANQGSEATYESGFVIDKFPISRPNLTFSTLTVSNMSPEDSSIYLCSVGQNYGYTFGSGTRLTVV.

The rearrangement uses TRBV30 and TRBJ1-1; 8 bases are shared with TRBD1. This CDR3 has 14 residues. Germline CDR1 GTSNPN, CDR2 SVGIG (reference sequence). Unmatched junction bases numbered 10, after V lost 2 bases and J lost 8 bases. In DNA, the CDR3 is TGTGCCTGGAGTTCGCACCAGGGGGACAGGGAAGCTTTCTTT. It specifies CAWSSHQGDREAFF. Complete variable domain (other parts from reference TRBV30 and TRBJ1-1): SQTIHQWPATLVQPVGSPLSLECTVEGTSNPNLYWYRQAAGRGLQLLFYSVGIGQISSEVPQNLSASRPQDRQFILSSKKLLLSDSGFYLCAWSSHQGDREAFFGQGTRLTVV.

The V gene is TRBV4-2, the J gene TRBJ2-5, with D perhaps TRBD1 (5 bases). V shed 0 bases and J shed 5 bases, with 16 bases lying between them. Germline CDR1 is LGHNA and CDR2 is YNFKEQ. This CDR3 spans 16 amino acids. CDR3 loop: CASSQDSQGVGETQYF. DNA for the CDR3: TGTGCCAGCAGCCAAGATAGTCAGGGTGTTGGGGAGACCCAGTACTTC.

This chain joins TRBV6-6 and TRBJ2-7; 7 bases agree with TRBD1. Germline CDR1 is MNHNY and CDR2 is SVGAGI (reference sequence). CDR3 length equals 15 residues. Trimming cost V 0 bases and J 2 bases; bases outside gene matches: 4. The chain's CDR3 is CASSYSGTDPYEQYF. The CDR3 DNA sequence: TGTGCCAGCAGTTACTCCGGGACAGACCCCTACGAGCAGTACTTC.

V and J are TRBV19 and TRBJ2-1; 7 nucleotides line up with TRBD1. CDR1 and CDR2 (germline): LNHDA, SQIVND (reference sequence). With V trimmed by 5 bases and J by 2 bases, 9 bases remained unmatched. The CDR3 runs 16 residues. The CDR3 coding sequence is TGTGCCAGTAGTTTAGTGAGGGGGCGGACCTACAATGAGCAGTTCTTC. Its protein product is CASSLVRGRTYNEQFF.

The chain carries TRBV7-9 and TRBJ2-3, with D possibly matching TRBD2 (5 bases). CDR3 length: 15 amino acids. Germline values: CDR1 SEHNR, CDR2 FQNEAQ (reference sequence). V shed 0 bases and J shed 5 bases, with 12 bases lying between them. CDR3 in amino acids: CASSLARLAGDTQYF. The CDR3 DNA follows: TGTGCCAGCAGCTTAGCCCGCCTGGCGGGAGATACGCAGTATTTT.

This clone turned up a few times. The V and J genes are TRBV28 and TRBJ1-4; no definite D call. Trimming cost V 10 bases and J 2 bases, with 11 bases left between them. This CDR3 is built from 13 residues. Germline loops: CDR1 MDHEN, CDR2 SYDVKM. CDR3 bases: TGTGCCAACCCCGCCCGGACTAATGAAAAACTGTTTTTT. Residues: CANPARTNEKLFF. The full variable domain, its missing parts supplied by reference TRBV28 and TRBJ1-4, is DVKVTQSSRYLVKRTGEKVFLECVQDMDHENMFWYRQDPGLGLRLIYFSYDVKMKEKGDIPEGYSVSREKKERFSLILESASTNQTSMYLCANPARTNEKLFFGSGTQLSVL.

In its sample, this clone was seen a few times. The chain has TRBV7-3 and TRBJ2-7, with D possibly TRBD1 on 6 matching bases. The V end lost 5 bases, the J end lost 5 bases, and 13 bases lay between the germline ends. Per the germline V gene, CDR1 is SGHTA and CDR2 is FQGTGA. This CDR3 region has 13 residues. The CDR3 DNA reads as TGTGCCAGCAGCCAGGGGCAGAATAACGAGCAGTACTTC. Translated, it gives CASSQGQNNEQYF. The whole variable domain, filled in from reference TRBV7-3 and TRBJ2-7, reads GAGVSQTPSNKVTEKGKYVELRCDPISGHTALYWYRQSLGQGPEFLIYFQGTGAADDSGLPNDRFFAVRPEGSVSTLKIQRTERGDSAVYLCASSQGQNNEQYFGPGTRLTVT.

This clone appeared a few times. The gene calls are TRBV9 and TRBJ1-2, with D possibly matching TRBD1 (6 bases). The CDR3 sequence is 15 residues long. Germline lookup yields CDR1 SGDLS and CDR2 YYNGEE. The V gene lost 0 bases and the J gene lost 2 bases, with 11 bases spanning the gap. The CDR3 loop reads CASSVGWTVNYGYTF. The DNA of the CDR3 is TGTGCCAGCAGCGTAGGATGGACAGTCAACTATGGCTACACCTTC. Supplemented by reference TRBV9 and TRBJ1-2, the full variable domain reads DSGVTQTPKHLITATGQRVTLRCSPRSGDLSVYWYQQSLDQGLQFLIQYYNGEERAKGNILERFSAQQFPDLHSELNLSSLELGDSALYFCASSVGWTVNYGYTFGSGTRLTVV.

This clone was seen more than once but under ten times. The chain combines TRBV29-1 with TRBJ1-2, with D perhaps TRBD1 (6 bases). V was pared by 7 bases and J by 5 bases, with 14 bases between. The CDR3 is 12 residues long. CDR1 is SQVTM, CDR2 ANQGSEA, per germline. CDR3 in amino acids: CSDLTGEYGYTF. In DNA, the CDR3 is TGCAGCGACTTGACAGGCGAATATGGCTACACCTTC.

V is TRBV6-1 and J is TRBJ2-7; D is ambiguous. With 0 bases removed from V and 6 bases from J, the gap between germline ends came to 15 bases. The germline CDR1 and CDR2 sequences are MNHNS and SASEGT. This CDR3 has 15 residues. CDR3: CASSEAPGNYLEQYF. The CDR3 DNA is TGTGCCAGCAGTGAAGCGCCGGGTAACTACCTCGAGCAGTACTTC.

DNA of the CDR3: TGTGCCAGCAGTCCCCCGGACAGGGTCTATGGCTACACCTTC. Protein: CASSPPDRVYGYTF. The chain has TRBV6-5 and TRBJ1-2; TRBD1 matches at 8 bases. V lost 5 bases to trimming and J lost 4 bases; unmatched junction nucleotides: 6. This CDR3 is 14 amino acids long. CDR1 MNHEY and CDR2 SVGAGI come from the germline V gene.

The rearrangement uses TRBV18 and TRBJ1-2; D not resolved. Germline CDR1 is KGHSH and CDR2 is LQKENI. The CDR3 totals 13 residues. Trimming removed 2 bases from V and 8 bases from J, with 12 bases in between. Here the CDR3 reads CASSPSDTRGYTF. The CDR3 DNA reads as TGTGCCAGCTCACCATCGGATACGAGGGGCTACACCTTC.

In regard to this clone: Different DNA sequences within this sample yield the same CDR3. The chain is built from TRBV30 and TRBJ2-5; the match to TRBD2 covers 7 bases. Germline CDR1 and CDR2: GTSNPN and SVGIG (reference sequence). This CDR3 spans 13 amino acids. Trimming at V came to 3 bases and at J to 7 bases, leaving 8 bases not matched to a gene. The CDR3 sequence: CAWSPGLEGTQYF. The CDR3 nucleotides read TGTGCCTGGAGCCCCGGACTAGAAGGGACCCAGTACTTC.